A selection of T cell receptor beta chains follows, all from one sample in a study of graft-versus-host responses after intestinal transplantation. The repertoire was sequenced with immunoSEQ multiplex PCR; TCRdb's copy has only in-frame clones and lacks some. The sample consists of approximately 93,000 clones, about nine tenths of them appearing once. Which antigens these TCRs recognize remains unknown. The specimen comprised unstimulated CD8+ T cells sorted from spleen or lymph node cells, sampled before transplant. The receptors here all came from a human donor who was the organ donor for an intestinal transplant. Both conserved end residues are part of each CDR3. Each record gives: clone size, D gene, J gene, V gene, CDR3 DNA, CDR3 protein. The D gene is left open where the match is weak. Clone size is stated in some rows and not others, as once, few, many or a class when expanded.

.,.,TRBJ1-6,TRBV27,TGTGCCAGCAGTTTGACAGGCACCTATTCACCCCTCCACTTT,CASSLTGTYSPLHF
.,.,TRBJ1-5,TRBV19,TGTGCCAGTAGTATCAGTAGCAATCAGCCCCAGCATTTT,CASSISSNQPQHF
.,TRBD1,TRBJ2-3,TRBV9,TGTGCCAGCAGCGTAGAACAGGGGGTCCCAGATACGCAGTATTTT,CASSVEQGVPDTQYF
.,.,TRBJ2-1,TRBV5-1,TGCGCCAGCAGCTTGGGCGAGGGTGAGCAGTTCTTC,CASSLGEGEQFF
.,.,TRBJ2-1,TRBV28,TGTGCCAGCAGCCTAGTACGGTATGAGCAGTTCTTC,CASSLVRYEQFF
.,TRBD2,TRBJ2-3,TRBV9,TGTGCCAGCAGTGAAAGCGGGAGGGGAGGTCCAGATACGCAGTATTTT,CASSESGRGGPDTQYF
.,.,TRBJ2-5,TRBV19,TGTGCCAGTAGTATAGACAGGGGAAACCAAGAGACCCAGTACTTC,CASSIDRGNQETQYF
.,.,TRBJ2-7,TRBV5-5,TGTGCCAGCAGCTTTGGACAGCTTGGGCTCTACGAGCAGTACTTC,CASSFGQLGLYEQYF
few,.,TRBJ1-2,TRBV30,TGTGCCTGGAGTCTACCCTTCAGGCGCTATGGCTACACCTTC,CAWSLPFRRYGYTF
.,.,TRBJ2-7,TRBV5-1,TGCGCCAGCAGCTTCGGGGGTATGGAGCAGTACTTC,CASSFGGMEQYF
.,.,TRBJ2-7,TRBV27,TGTGCCAGCAGTCTACAGGGTTATACCTACGAGCAGTACTTC,CASSLQGYTYEQYF
.,.,TRBJ1-4,TRBV28,TGTGCCAGCAGTTTATTCGCGACAGATAGTGAAAAACTGTTTTTT,CASSLFATDSEKLFF
once,.,TRBJ2-1,TRBV7-6,TGTGCCAGCAGCTCCTCCCTAGGCTCCTACAATGAGCAGTTCTTC,CASSSSLGSYNEQFF
.,.,TRBJ2-2,TRBV9,TGTGCCAGCAGCCCTAGCGTCATAGGGGAGCTGTTTTTT,CASSPSVIGELFF
.,.,TRBJ2-1,TRBV5-5,TGTGCCAGCAGCCTGGTACTCTCTAGACTAGTCCCCTACAATGAGCAGTTCTTC,CASSLVLSRLVPYNEQFF
.,.,TRBJ1-1,TRBV27,TGTGCCAGCAGTCACCACCCAGGGTTTAGGGACACTGAAGCTTTCTTT,CASSHHPGFRDTEAFF
.,.,TRBJ2-7,TRBV4-2,TGTGCCAGCAGCCGGAGGGCTAGCGAGTTCTACGAGCAGTACTTC,CASSRRASEFYEQYF
.,TRBD2,TRBJ2-7,TRBV29-1,TGCAGCGCCCTCGAGGATGGTAGCGGGGGTGCCCATACGGACGAGCAGTACTTC,CSALEDGSGGAHTDEQYF
.,TRBD1,TRBJ2-3,TRBV28,TGTGCCACCTCGCCGGGACAGGGGGAGTGGACAGATACGCAGTATTTT,CATSPGQGEWTDTQYF
.,TRBD1,TRBJ1-2,TRBV10-3,TGTGCCATCAGTGCCTCAACAGGGGGCGGCGGAATCTATGGCTACACCTTC,CAISASTGGGGIYGYTF
.,TRBD2,TRBJ2-5,TRBV28,TGTGCCAGCAGTTTCTTAGCGGGAGGGGGTGAGACCCAGTACTTC,CASSFLAGGGETQYF
.,.,TRBJ2-3,TRBV7-6,TGTGCCAGCAGCTTAGAAGGAGGCGCAGATACGCAGTATTTT,CASSLEGGADTQYF
.,.,TRBJ2-1,TRBV13,TGTGCCAGCAGCTCCAGGGGGGACAATGAGCAGTTCTTC,CASSSRGDNEQFF